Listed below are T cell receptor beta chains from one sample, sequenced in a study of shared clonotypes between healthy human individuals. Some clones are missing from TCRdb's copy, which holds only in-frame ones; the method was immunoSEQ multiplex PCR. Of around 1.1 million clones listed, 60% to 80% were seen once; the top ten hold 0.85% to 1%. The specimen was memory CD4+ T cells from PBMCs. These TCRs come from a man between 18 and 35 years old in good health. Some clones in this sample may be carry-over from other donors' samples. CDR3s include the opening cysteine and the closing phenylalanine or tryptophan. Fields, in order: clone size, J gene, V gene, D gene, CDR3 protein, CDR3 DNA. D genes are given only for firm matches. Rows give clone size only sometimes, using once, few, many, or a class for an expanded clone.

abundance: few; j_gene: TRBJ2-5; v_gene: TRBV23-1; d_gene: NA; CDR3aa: CARDWETQYF; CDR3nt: TGCGCAAGGGACTGGGAGACCCAGTACTTC
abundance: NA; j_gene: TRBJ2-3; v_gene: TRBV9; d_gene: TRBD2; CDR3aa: CASTKRELGFSTDTQYF; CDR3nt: TGTGCCAGCACTAAGCGGGAGTTAGGGTTTAGCACAGATACGCAGTATTTT
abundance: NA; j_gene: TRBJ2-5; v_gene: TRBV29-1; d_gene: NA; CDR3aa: CSVAGMYQETQYF; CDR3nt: TGCAGCGTTGCCGGGATGTACCAAGAGACCCAGTACTTC
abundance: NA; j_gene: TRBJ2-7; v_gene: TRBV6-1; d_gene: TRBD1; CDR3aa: CASSVEWRETGWNYEQYF; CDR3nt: TGTGCCAGCAGTGTTGAGTGGCGTGAGACAGGGTGGAACTACGAGCAGTACTTC
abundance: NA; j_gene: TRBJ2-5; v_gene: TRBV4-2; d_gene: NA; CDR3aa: CASSQSTRGETQYF; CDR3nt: TGTGCCAGCAGCCAATCTACTAGGGGAGAGACCCAGTACTTC
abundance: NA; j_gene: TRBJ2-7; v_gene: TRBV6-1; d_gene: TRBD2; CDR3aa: CASSGRGGYEQYF; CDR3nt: TGTGCCAGCAGTGGAAGGGGAGGGTACGAGCAGTACTTC
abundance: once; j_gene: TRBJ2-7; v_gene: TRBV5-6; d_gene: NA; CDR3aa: CASSLPTSYEQYF; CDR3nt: TGTGCCAGCAGCTTGCCTACCTCCTACGAGCAGTACTTC
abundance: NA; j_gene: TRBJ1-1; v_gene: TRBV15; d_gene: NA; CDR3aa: CATSRQGRNTEAFF; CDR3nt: TGTGCCACCAGCAGACAGGGGCGGAACACTGAAGCTTTCTTT
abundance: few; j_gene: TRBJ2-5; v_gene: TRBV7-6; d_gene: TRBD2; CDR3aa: CASCYGGSETQYF; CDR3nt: TGTGCCAGCTGCTACGGGGGGTCAGAGACCCAGTACTTC
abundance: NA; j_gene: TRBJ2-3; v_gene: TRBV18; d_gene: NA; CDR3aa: CASSPTMGLDTQYF; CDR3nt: TGTGCCAGCTCACCCACAATGGGCTTGGATACGCAGTATTTT
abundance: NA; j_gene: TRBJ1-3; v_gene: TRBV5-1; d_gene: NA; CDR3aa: CASSLETSGNTIYF; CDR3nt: TGCGCCAGCAGCTTAGAAACCTCTGGAAACACCATATATTTT
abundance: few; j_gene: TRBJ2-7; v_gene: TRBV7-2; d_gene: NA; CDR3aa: CASSSGGPGLYSYEQYF; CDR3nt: TGTGCCAGCAGCTCGGGTGGGCCGGGACTCTACTCCTACGAGCAGTACTTC
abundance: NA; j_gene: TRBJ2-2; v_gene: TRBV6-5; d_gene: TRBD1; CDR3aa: CASTPDRASGELFF; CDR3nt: TGTGCCAGCACCCCGGACAGGGCCAGCGGGGAGCTGTTTTTT
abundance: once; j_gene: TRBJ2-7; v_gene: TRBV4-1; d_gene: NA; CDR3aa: CASSQNEGLGYEQYF; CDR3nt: TGCGCCAGCAGCCAAAACGAGGGGCTGGGTTACGAGCAGTACTTC
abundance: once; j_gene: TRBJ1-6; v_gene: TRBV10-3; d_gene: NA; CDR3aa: CAISDHAFTGYSPLHF; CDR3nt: TGTGCCATCAGTGATCATGCGTTTACAGGATATTCACCCCTCCACTTT
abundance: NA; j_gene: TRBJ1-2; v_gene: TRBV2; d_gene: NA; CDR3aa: CASHLIRDTGYGYTF; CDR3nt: TGTGCCAGCCATCTCATCAGGGACACAGGCTATGGCTACACCTTC
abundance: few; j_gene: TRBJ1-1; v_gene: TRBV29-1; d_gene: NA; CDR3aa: CSVRKPLNTEAFF; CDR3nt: TGCAGCGTTCGGAAACCTTTGAACACTGAAGCTTTCTTT
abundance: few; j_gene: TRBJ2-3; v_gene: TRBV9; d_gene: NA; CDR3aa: CASSVGLADTDTQYF; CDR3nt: TGTGCCAGCAGCGTAGGGCTAGCCGACACAGATACGCAGTATTTT
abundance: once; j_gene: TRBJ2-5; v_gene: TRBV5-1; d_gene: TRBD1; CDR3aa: CASSWGTDGETQYF; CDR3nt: TGCGCCAGCAGCTGGGGGACAGATGGAGAGACCCAGTACTTC
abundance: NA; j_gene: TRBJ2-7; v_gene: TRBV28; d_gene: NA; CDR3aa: CASSLAGDASYEQYF; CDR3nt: TGTGCCAGCAGTTTAGCAGGGGATGCGTCCTACGAGCAGTACTTC
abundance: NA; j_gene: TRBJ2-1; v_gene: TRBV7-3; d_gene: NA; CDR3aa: CASSVLGGARREQFF; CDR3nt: TGTGCCAGCAGCGTTCTTGGCGGGGCCCGACGGGAGCAGTTCTTC
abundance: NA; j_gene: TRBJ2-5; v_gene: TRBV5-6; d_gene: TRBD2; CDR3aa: CASSPLREGGETQYF; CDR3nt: TGTGCCAGCAGCCCCCTCCGGGAGGGAGGAGAGACCCAGTACTTC
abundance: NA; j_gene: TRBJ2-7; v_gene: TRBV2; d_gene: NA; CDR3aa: CASSAGAGATAYEQYF; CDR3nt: TGTGCCAGCAGTGCCGGTGCGGGGGCGACGGCCTACGAGCAGTACTTC
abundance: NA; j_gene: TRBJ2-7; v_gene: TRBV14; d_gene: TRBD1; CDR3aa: CASSHLTMDRGEQYF; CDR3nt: TGTGCCAGCAGCCATCTCACAATGGACAGGGGCGAGCAGTACTTC
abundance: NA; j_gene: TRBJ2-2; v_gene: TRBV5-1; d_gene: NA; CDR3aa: CATADGTGGELFF; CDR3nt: TGCGCCACCGCCGACGGGACGGGAGGGGAGCTGTTTTTT
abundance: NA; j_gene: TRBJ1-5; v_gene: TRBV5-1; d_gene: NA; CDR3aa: CASSLDRGNQPQHF; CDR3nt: TGCGCCAGCAGCTTGGATCGGGGCAATCAGCCCCAGCATTTT
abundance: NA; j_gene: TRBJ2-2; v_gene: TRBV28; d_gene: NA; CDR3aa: CASSLVGTGELFF; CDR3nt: TGTGCCAGCAGTTTAGTGGGAACCGGGGAGCTGTTTTTT
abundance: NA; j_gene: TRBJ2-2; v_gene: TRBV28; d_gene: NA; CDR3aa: CASGNTGELFF; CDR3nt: TGTGCCAGCGGTAACACCGGGGAGCTGTTTTTT
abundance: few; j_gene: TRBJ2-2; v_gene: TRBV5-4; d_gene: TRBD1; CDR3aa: CASSLGFGTGSNTGELFF; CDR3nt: TGTGCCAGCAGCTTGGGGTTCGGGACAGGATCGAACACCGGGGAGCTGTTTTTT
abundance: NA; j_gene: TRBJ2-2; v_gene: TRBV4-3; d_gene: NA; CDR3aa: CASSQVSQGNTGELFF; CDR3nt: TGCGCCAGCAGCCAAGTGTCCCAGGGGAACACCGGGGAGCTGTTTTTT
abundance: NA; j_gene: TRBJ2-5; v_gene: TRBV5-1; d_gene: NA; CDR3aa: CASSFLGHQETQYF; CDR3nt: TGCGCCAGCAGCTTTTTGGGACACCAAGAGACCCAGTACTTC
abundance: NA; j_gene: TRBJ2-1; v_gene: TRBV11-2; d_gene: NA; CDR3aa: CASSLDPAPQAEQFF; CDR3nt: TGTGCCAGCAGCTTAGATCCAGCCCCCCAGGCTGAGCAGTTCTTC
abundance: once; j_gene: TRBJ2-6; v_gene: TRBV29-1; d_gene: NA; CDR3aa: CSTYYSGANVLTF; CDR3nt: TGCAGCACATACTACTCTGGGGCCAACGTCCTGACTTTC
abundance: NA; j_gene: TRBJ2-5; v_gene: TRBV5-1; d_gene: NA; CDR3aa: CASSLTAVRETQYF; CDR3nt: TGCGCCAGCAGCTTGACAGCGGTCCGGGAGACCCAGTACTTC
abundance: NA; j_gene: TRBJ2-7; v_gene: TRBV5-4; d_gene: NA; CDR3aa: CARDVAGYEQYF; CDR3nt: TGTGCCAGAGACGTTGCTGGTTACGAGCAGTACTTC
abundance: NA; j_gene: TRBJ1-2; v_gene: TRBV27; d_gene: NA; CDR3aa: CASSPTGAGYGYTF; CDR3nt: TGTGCCAGCAGTCCTACTGGGGCTGGCTATGGCTACACCTTC
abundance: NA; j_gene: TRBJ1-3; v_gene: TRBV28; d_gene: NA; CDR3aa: CASSLWQHSGNTIYF; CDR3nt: TGTGCCAGCAGTTTGTGGCAGCACTCTGGAAACACCATATATTTT
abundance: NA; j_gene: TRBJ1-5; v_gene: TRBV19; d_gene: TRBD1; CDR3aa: CASSIYGTGGRQPQHF; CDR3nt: TGTGCCAGTAGTATATATGGGACAGGGGGTCGGCAGCCCCAGCATTTT
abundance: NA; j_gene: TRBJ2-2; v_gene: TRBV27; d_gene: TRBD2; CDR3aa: CASRPLAGAVTGELFF; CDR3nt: TGTGCCAGCAGACCACTAGCGGGAGCGGTCACCGGGGAGCTGTTTTTT
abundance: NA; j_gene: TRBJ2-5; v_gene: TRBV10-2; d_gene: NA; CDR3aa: CASSRSTGRETQYF; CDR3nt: TGCGCCAGCAGTCGATCCACAGGGAGAGAGACCCAGTACTTC
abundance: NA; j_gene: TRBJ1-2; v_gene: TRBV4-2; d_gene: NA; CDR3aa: CASSQEIEGPYGYTF; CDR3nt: TGTGCCAGCAGCCAAGAAATCGAAGGGCCGTATGGCTACACCTTC
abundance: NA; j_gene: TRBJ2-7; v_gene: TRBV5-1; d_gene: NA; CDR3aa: CASSLEHQEQYF; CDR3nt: TGCGCCAGCAGCTTGGAACACCAGGAGCAGTACTTC